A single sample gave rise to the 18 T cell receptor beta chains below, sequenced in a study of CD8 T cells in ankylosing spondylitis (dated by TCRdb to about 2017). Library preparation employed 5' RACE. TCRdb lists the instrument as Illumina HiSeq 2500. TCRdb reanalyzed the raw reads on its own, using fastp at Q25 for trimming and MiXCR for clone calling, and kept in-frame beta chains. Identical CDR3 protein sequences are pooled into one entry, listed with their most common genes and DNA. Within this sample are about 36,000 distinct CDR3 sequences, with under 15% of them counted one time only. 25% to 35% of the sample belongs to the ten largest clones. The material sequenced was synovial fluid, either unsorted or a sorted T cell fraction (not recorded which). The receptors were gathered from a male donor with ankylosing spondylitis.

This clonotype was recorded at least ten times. The CDR3 protein is CSARDLPSRSEQFF. In DNA, the CDR3 is TGCAGTGCTAGAGATCTCCCTAGCCGTAGTGAGCAGTTCTTC. The chain has TRBV20-1 and TRBJ2-1; weak D call: TRBD2 (5 bases). The CDR3 contains 14 residues. Germline lookup yields CDR1 DFQATT and CDR2 SNEGSKA (reference sequence). V shed 0 bases and J shed 9 bases, with 15 bases lying between them.

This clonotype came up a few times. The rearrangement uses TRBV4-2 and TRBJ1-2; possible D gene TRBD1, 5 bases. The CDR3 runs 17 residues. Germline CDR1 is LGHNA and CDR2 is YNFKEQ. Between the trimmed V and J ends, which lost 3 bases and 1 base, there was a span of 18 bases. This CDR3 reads CASSHGGGPENNYGYTF. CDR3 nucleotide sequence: TGTGCCAGCAGCCATGGGGGGGGTCCTGAAAATAACTATGGCTACACCTTC.

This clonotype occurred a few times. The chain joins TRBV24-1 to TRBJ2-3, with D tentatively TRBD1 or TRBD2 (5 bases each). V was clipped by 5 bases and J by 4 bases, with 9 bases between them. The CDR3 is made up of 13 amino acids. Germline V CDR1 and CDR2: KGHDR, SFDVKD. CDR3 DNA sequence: TGTGCCACCAGTGGTAGGGACCCAGATACGCAGTATTTT. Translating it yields CATSGRDPDTQYF.

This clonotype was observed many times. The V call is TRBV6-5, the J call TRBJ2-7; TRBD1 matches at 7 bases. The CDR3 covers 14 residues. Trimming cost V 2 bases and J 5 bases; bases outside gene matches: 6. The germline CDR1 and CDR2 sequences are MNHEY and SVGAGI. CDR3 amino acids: CASSYQTGMNEQYF. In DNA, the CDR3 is TGTGCCAGCAGTTACCAGACAGGGATGAACGAGCAGTACTTC.

The CDR3 region has the DNA TGTGCCTGGACAGGGGGCGCGGAAAAACTGTTTTTT. Protein: CAWTGGAEKLFF. The rearrangement uses TRBV30 and TRBJ1-4, with 8 bases lining up with TRBD1. Trimming removed 4 bases from V and 8 bases from J; junction bases left unmatched: 3. The CDR3 length is 12 residues. Germline CDR1 is GTSNPN and CDR2 is SVGIG (reference sequence).

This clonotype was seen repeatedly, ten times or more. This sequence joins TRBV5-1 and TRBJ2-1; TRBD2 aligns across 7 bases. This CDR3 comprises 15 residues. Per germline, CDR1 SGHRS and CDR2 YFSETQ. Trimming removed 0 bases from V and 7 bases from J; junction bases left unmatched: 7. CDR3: CASSLVLAAANEQFF. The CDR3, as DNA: TGCGCCAGCAGCTTGGTTCTAGCGGCGGCTAATGAGCAGTTCTTC.

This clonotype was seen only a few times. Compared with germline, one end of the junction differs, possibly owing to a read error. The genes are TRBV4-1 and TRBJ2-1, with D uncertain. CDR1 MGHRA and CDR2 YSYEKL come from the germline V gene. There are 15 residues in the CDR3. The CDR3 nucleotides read TGCGCCAGCACCCAAACCTTGAGCTCCTACAATGAGCAGTTCTTC. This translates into CASTQTLSSYNEQFF.

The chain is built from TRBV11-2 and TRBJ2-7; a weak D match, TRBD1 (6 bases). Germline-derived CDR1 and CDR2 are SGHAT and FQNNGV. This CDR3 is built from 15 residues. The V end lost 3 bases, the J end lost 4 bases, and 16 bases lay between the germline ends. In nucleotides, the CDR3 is TGTGCCAGCAGCTTGTGGGACACCCAAGGGTACGAGCAGTACTTC. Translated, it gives CASSLWDTQGYEQYF.

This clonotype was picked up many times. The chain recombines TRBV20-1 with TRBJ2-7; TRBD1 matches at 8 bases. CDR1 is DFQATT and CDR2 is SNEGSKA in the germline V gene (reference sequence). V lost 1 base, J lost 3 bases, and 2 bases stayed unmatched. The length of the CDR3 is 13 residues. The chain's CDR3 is CSARADRDYEQYF. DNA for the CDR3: TGCAGTGCTAGAGCGGACAGGGACTACGAGCAGTACTTC.

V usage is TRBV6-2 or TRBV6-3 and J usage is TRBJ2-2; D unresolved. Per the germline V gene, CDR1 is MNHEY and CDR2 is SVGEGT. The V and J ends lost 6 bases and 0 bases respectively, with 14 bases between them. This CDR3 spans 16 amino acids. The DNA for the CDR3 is TGTGCCAGCAGCCCCGTTGGTGGCCCGAACACCGGGGAGCTGTTTTTT. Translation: CASSPVGGPNTGELFF.

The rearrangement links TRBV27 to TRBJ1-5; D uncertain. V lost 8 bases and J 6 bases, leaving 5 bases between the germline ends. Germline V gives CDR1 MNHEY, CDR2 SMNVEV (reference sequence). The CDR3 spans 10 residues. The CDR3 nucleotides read TGTGCCAGCGGAGGTCAGCCCCAGCATTTT. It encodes CASGGQPQHF.

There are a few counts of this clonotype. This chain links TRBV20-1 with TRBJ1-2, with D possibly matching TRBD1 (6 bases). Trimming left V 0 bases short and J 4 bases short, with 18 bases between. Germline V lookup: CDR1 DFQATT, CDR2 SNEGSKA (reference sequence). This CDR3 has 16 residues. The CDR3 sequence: CSARETYMGRGYGYTF. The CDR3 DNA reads TGCAGTGCTAGAGAAACGTATATGGGCAGGGGCTATGGCTACACCTTC.

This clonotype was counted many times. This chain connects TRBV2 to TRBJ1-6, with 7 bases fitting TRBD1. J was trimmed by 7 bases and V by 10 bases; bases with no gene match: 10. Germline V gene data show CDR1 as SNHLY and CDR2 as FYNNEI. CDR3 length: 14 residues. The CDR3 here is CATPRTGINSPLHF. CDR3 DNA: TGTGCCACCCCTCGGACAGGCATCAATTCACCCCTCCACTTT. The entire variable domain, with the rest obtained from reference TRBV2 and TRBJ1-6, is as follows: EPEVTQTPSHQVTQMGQEVILRCVPISNHLYFYWYRQILGQKVEFLVSFYNNEISEKSEIFDDQFSVERPDGSNFTLKIRSTKLEDSAMYFCATPRTGINSPLHFGNGTRLTVT.

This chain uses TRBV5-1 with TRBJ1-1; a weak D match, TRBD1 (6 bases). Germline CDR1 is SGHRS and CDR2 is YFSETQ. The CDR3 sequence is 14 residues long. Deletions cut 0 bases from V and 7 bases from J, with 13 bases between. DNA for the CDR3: TGCGCCAGCAGCTTGGAAGAGGGGGAATATGAAGCTTTCTTT. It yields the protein CASSLEEGEYEAFF.

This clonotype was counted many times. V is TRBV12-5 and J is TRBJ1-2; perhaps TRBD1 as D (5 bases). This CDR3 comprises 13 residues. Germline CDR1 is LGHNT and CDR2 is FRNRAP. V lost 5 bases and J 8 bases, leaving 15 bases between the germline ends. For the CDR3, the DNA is TGTGCTAGTGGTCCCGCCCGGGGGGGAGGCTACACCTTC. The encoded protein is CASGPARGGGYTF.

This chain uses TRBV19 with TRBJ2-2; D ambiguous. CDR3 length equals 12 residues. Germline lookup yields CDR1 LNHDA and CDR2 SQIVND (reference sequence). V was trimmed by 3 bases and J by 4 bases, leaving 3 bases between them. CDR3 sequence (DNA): TGTGCCAGTAGTATCCCCACCGGGGAGCTGTTTTTT. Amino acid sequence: CASSIPTGELFF.

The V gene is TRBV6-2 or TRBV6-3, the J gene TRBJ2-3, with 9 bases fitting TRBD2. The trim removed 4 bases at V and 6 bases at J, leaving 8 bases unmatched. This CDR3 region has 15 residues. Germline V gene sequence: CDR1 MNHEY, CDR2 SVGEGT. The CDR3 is CASSLGGRASDTQYF. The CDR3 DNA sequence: TGTGCCAGCAGTTTAGGCGGGAGGGCCTCGGATACGCAGTATTTT.

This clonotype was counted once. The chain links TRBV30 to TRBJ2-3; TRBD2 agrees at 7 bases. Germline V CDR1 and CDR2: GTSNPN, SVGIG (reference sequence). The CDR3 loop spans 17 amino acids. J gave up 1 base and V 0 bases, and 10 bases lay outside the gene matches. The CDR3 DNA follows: TGTGCCTGGAGTGTAATGGGGGGGGAACCGGGCACAGATACGCAGTATTTT. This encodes CAWSVMGGEPGTDTQYF.